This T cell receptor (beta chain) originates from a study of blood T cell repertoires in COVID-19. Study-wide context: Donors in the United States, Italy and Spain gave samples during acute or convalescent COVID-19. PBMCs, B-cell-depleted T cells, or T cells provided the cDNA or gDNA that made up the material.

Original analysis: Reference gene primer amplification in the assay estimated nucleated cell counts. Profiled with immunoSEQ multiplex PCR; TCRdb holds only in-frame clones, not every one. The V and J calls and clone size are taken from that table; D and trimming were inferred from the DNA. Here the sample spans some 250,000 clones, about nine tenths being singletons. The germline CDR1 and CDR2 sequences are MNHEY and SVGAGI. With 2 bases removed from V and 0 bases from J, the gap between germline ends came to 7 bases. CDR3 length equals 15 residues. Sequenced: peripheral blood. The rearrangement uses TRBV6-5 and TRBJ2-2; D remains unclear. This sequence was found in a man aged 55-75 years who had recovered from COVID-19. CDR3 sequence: CASSYRDSNTGELFF. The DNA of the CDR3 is TGTGCCAGCAGTTACCGAGATTCGAACACCGGGGAGCTGTTTTTT.